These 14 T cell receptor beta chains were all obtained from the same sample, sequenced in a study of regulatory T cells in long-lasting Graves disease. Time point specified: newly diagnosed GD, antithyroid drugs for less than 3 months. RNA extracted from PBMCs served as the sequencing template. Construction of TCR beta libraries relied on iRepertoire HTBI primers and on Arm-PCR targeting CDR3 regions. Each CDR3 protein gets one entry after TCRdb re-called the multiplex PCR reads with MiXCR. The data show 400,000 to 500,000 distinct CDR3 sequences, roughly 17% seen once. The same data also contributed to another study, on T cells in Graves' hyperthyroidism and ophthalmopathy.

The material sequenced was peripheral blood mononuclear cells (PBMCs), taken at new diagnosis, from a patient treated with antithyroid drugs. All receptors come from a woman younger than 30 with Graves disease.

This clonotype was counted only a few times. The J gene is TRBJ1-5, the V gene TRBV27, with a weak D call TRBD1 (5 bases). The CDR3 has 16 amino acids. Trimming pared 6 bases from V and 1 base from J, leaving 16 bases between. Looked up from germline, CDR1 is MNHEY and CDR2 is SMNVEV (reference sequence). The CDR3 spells CASSSWRGGSNQPQHF. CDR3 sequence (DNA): TGTGCCAGCAGCTCCTGGCGCGGGGGAAGCAATCAGCCCCAGCATTTT.

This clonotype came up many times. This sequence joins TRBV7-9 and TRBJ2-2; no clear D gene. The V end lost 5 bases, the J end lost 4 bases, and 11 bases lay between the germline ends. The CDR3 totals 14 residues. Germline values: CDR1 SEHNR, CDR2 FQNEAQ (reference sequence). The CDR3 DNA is TGTGCCAGCAGCCGCGCCGGTGGCACCGGGGAGCTGTTTTTT. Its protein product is CASSRAGGTGELFF.

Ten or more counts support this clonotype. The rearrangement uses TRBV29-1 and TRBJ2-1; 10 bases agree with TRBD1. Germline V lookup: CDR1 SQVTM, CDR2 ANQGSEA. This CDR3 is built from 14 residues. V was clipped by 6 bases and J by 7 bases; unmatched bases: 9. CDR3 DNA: TGCAGCGTGGGACAGGGGTCCGCTACAAATGAGCAGTTCTTC. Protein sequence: CSVGQGSATNEQFF.

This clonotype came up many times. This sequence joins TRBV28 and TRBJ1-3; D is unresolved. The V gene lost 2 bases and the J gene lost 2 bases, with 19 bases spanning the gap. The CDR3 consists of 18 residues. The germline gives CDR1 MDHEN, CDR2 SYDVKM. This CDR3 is CASSLGSTHTPTGNTIYF. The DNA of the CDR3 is TGTGCCAGCAGTTTAGGATCAACCCACACACCAACTGGAAACACCATATATTTT.

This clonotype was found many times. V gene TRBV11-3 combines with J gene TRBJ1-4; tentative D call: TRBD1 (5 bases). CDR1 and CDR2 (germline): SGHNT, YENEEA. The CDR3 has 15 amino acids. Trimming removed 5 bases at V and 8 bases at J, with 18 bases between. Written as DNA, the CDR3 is TGTGCCAGCAGCGGCCGGGACGTTCCTAGGGAAAAACTGTTTTTT. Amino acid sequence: CASSGRDVPREKLFF.

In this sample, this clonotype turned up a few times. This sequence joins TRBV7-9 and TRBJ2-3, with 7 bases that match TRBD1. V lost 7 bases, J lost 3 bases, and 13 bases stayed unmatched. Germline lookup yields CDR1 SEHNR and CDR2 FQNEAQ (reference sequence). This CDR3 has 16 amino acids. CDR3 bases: TGTGCCAGCACCTCTTCTCGGGACAGATTAACAGATACGCAGTATTTT. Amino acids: CASTSSRDRLTDTQYF.

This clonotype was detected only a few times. The chain's CDR3 is CASMARSGYTF. The CDR3 DNA is TGTGCCAGCATGGCACGATCTGGCTACACCTTC. The rearrangement uses TRBV27 and TRBJ1-2; D gene uncertain. The V gene lost 7 bases and the J gene lost 7 bases, with 10 bases spanning the gap. The V gene's germline CDR1 is MNHEY and CDR2 SMNVEV (reference sequence). This CDR3 has 11 amino acids.

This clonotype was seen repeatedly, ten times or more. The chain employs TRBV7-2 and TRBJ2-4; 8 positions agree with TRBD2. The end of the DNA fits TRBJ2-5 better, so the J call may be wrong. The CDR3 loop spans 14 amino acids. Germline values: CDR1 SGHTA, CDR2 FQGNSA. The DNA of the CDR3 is TGTGCCAGCAGCTTCGGGACTAGTCGGGAGACCCAGTACTTC. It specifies CASSFGTSRETQYF.

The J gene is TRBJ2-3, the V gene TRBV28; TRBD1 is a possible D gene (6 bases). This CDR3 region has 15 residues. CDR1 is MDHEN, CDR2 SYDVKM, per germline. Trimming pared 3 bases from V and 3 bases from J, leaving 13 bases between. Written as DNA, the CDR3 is TGTGCCAGCAGTTTTCTCCCCCAGGGGACAGATACGCAGTATTTT. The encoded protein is CASSFLPQGTDTQYF.

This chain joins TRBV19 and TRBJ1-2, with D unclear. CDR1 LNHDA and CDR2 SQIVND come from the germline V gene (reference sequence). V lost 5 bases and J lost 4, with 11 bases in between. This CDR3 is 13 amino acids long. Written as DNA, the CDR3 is TGTGCCAGTAGTGCATCAGGAGCCTATGGCTACACCTTC. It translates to CASSASGAYGYTF.

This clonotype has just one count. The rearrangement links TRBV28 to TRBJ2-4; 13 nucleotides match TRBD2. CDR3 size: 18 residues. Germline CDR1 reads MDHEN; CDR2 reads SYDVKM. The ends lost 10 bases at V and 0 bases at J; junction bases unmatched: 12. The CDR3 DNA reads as TGTGCCACCGGGAGACTAGCGGGAGGCCCCTTAGCCAAAAACATTCAGTACTTC. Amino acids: CATGRLAGGPLAKNIQYF.

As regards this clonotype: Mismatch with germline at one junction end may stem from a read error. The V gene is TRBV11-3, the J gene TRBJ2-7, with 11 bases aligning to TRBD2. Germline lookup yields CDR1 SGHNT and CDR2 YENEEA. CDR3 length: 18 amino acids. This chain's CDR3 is CASSLAGGLSVQTYEQYF. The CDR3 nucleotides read TGTGCCAGCAGTTTAGCGGGAGGGCTCTCCGTTCAAACCTACGAGCAGTACTTC.

The CDR3, as DNA: TGTGCCAGCAGTGAAGTGGGACTAGTGTCGTACGATGAGCAGTTCTTC. Its protein is CASSEVGLVSYDEQFF. The chain uses TRBV6-1 and TRBJ2-1; TRBD2 matches 8 bases. Trimming cost V 1 base and J 8 bases; bases outside gene matches: 10. The CDR3 extends over 16 amino acids. Germline V CDR1 and CDR2: MNHNS, SASEGT.

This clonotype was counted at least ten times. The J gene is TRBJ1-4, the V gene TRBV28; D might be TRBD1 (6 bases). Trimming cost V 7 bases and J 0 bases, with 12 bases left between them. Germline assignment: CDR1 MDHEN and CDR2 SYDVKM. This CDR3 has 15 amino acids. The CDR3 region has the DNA TGTGCCAGCACTCCGGGACAAGCAACTAATGAAAAACTGTTTTTT. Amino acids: CASTPGQATNEKLFF. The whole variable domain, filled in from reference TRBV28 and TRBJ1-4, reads DVKVTQSSRYLVKRTGEKVFLECVQDMDHENMFWYRQDPGLGLRLIYFSYDVKMKEKGDIPEGYSVSREKKERFSLILESASTNQTSMYLCASTPGQATNEKLFFGSGTQLSVL.